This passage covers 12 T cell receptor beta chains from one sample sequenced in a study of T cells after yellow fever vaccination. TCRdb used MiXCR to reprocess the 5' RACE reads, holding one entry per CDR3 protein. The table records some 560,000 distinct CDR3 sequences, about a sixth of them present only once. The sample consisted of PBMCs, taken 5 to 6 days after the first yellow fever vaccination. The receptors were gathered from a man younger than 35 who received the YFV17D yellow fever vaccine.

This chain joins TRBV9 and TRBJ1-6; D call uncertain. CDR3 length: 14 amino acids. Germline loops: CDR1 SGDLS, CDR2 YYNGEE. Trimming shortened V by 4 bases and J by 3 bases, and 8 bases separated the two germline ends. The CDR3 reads CASSPRSYNSPLHF. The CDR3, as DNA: TGTGCCAGCAGCCCACGGAGCTATAATTCACCCCTCCACTTT.

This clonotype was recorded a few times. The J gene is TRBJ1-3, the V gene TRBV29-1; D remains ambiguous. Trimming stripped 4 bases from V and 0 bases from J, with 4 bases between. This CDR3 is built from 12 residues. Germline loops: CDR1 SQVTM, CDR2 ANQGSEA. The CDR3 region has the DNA TGCAGCGTTGCCACCTCTGGAAACACCATATATTTT. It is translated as CSVATSGNTIYF.

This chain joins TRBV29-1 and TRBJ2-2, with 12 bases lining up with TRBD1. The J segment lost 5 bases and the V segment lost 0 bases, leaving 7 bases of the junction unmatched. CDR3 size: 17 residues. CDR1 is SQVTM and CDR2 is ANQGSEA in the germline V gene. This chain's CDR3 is CSVEEGDRGPRTGELFF. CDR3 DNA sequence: TGCAGCGTTGAAGAGGGGGACAGGGGGCCCCGGACCGGGGAGCTGTTTTTT.

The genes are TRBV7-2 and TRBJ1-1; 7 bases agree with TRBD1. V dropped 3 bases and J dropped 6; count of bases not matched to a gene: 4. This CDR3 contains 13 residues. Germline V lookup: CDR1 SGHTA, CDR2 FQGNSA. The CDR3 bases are TGTGCCAGCAGCTTTGACAGGGACTCTGAAGCTTTCTTT. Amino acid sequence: CASSFDRDSEAFF. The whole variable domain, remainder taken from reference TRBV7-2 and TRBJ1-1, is GAGVSQSPSNKVTEKGKDVELRCDPISGHTALYWYRQSLGQGLEFLIYFQGNSAPDKSGLPSDRFSAERTGGSVSTLTIQRTQQEDSAVYLCASSFDRDSEAFFGQGTRLTVV.

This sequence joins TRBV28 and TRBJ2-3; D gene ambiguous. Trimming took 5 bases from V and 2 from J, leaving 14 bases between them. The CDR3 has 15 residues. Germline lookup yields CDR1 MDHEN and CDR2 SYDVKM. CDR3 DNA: TGTGCCAGCAGTGAACAGCCAAAAGACACAGATACGCAGTATTTT. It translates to CASSEQPKDTDTQYF.

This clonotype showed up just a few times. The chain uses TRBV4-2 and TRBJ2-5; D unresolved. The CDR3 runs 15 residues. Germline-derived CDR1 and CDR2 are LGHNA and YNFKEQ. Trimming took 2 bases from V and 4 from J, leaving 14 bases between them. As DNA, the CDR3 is TGTGCCAGCAGCCAATTAGGGCCGACCCCAGAGACCCAGTACTTC. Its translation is CASSQLGPTPETQYF.

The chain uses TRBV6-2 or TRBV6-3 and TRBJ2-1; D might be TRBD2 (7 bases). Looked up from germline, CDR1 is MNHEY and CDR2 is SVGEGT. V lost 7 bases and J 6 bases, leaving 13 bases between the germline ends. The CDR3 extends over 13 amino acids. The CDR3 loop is CASTIGGANEQFF. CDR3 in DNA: TGTGCCAGCACAATTGGGGGGGCCAATGAGCAGTTCTTC.

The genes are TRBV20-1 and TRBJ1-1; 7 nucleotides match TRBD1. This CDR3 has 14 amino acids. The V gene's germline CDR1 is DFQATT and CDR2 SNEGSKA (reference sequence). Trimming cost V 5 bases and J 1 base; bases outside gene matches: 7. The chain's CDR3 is CSAGRTGSNTEAFF. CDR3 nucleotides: TGCAGTGCTGGAAGGACAGGATCGAACACTGAAGCTTTCTTT.

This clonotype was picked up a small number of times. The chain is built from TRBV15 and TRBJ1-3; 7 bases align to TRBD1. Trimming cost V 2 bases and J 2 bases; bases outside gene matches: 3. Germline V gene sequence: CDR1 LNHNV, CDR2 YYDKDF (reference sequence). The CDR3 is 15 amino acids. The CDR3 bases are TGTGCCACCAGCAGAAGAACAGGGGCTGGAAACACCATATATTTT. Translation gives CATSRRTGAGNTIYF.

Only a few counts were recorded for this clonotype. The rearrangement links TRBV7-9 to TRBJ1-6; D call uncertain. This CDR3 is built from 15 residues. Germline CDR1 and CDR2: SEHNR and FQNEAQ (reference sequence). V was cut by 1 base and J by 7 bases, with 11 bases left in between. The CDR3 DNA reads TGTGCCAGCAGCTTAGTGGGCGCAGGCAATTCACCCCTCCACTTT. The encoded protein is CASSLVGAGNSPLHF.

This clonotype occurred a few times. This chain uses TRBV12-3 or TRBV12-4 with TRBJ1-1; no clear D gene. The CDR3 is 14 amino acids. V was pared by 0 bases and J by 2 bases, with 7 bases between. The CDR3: CASSLAFLNTEAFF. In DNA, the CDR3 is TGTGCCAGCAGTTTAGCCTTCCTTAACACTGAAGCTTTCTTT.

The CDR3 nucleotides are TGTGCCAGCAGCCCCTGGCGGGGAAAGCAGTTCTTC. Residues: CASSPWRGKQFF. V and J are TRBV6-2 or TRBV6-3 and TRBJ2-1; possible D gene TRBD2, 6 bases. Per germline, CDR1 MNHEY and CDR2 SVGEGT. This CDR3 is built from 12 residues. V lost 6 bases to trimming and J lost 11 bases, with 14 bases between them.